This T cell receptor (beta chain) was sequenced for a study of blood T cells in healthy people across ages. The CDR3 consists of 12 residues. In germline, CDR1 is GTSNPN, CDR2 SVGIG (reference sequence). V lost 1 base and J 5 bases, leaving 6 bases between the germline ends. Primers used in a second PCR of about 6 to 12 cycles were a sample-barcoded 5' primer and a J-beta primer mix. TCRdb passed the 5' RACE reads through MiXCR, listing each CDR3 protein once. The sample comprises about 1.7 million distinct CDR3 sequences, roughly 27% of which are singletons, and over 7% rests with the top ten. Donor samples were obtained from healthy Caucasian individuals from Russia, aged about 6 to 95.

The clonotype comes from a woman aged 30 to 39 in good health. The V call is TRBV30, the J call TRBJ1-5; D gene unclear. The sequenced material came from blood. CDR3 DNA: TGTGCCTGGAGTGACAGAGATCAGCCCCAGCATTTT. Protein: CAWSDRDQPQHF.